Listed here is a single TCR beta chain. Measured with immunoSEQ multiplex PCR; TCRdb has only the in-frame clones, and not every one. The data show 50,000 to 60,000 clones, roughly 91% seen once. This sample was included in a study of technical replicates of blood from several donors. With 4 bases clipped from V and 11 bases from J, the junction kept 15 bases outside the gene matches. The germline gives CDR1 SGHNT, CDR2 YYREEE (reference sequence). CDR3 length: 16 amino acids. Sample: PBMCs. The TCR sequence derives from a human donor in good health. Some clones in this sample may be carry-over from other donors' samples. The chain uses TRBV5-4 and TRBJ1-4, with 9 bases that match TRBD1. The CDR3 here is CASSAIIGQGTGKLFF. CDR3 nucleotide sequence: TGTGCCAGCAGCGCGATAATAGGACAGGGGACCGGGAAACTGTTTTTT.